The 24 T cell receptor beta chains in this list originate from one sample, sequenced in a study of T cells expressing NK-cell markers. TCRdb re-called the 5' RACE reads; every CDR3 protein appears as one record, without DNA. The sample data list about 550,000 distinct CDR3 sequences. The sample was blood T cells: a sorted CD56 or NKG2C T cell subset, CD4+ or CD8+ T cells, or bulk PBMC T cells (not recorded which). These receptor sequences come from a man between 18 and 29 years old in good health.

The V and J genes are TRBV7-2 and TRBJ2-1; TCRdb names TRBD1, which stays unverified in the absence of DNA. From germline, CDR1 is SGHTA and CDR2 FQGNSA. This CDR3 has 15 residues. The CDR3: CASSPWGEPDNEQFF.

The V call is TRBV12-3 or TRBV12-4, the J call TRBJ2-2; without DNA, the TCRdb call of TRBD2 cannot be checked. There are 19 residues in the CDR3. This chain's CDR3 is CASSLARLAGGSGTGELFF.

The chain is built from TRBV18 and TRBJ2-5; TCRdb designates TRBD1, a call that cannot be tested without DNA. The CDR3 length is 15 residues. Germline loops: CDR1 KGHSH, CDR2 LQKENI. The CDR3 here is CASSLGTGHQETQYF.

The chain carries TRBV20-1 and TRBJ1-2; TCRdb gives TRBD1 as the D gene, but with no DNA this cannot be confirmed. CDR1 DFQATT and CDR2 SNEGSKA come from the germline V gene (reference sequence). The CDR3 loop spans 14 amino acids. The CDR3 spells CSASSPGGNYGYTF.

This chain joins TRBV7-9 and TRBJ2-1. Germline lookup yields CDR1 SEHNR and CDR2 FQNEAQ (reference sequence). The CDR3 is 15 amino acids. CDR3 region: CASSVLQDSYNEQFF. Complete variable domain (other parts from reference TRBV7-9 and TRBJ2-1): DTGVSQNPRHKITKRGQNVTFRCDPISEHNRLYWYRQTLGQGPEFLTYFQNEAQLEKSRLLSDRFSAERPKGSFSTLEIQRTEQGDSAMYLCASSVLQDSYNEQFFGPGTRLTVL.

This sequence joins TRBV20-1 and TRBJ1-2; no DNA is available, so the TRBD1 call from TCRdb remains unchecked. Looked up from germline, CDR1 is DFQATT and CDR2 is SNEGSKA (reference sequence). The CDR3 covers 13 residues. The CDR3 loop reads CSARDLQGDGYTF.

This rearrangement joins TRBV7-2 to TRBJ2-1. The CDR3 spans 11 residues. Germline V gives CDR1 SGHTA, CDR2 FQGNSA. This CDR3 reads CASSAVLSEFF.

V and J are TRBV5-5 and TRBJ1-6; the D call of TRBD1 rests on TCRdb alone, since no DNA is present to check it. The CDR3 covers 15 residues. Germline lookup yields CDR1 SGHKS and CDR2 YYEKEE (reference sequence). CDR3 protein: CASSLSDRGNSPLHF.

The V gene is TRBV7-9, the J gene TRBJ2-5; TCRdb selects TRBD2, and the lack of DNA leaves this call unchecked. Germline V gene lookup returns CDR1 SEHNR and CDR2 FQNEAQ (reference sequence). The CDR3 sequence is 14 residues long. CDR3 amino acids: CASSSPGGRETQYF. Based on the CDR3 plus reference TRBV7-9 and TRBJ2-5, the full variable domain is DTGVSQNPRHKITKRGQNVTFRCDPISEHNRLYWYRQTLGQGPEFLTYFQNEAQLEKSRLLSDRFSAERPKGSFSTLEIQRTEQGDSAMYLCASSSPGGRETQYFGPGTRLLVL.

The CDR3 protein is CSARGTAFIYTF. This chain connects TRBV20-1 to TRBJ1-2; TCRdb's D gene call, TRBD1, goes unchecked for lack of DNA. The CDR3 runs 12 residues. Germline assignment: CDR1 DFQATT and CDR2 SNEGSKA (reference sequence).

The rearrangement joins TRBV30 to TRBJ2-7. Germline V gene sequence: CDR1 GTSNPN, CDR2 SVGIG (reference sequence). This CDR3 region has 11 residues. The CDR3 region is CAWTLSYEQYF.

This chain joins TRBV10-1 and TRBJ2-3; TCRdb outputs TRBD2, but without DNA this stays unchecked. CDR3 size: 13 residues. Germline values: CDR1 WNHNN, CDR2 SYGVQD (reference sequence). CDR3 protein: CASSTDPPGRQYF.

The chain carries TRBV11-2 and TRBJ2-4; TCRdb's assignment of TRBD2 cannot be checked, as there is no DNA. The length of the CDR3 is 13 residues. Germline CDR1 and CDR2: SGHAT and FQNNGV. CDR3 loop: CAGRALAKNIQYF.

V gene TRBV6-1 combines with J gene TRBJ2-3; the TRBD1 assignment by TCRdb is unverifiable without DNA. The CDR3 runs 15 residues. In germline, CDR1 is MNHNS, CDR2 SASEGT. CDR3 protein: CASRNNGGMGVGQYF.

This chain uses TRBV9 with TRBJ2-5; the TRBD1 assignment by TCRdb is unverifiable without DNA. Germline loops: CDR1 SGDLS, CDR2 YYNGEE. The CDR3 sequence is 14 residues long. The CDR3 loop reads CASSVEGAAGTQYF.

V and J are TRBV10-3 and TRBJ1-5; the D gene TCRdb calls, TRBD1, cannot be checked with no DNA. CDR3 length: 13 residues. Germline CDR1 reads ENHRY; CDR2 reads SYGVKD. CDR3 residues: CASGAGNNQPQHF.

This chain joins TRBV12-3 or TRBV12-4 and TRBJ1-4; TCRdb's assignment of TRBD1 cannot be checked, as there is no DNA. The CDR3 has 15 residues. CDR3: CASSRTPGSNEKLFF.

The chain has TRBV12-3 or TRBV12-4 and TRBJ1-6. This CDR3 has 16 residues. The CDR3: CASRLRGSSYNSPLHF.

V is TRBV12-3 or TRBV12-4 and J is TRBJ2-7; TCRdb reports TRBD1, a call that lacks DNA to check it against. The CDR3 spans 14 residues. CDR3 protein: CASTFGRDPYEQYF.

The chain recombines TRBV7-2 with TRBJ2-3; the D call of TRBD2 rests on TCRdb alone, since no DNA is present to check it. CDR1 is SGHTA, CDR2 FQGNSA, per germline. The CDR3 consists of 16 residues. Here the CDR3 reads CASSLASGGGPDTQYF.

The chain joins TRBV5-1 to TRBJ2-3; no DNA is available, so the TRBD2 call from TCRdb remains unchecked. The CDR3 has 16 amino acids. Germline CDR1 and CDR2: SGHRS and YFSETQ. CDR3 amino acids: CASSLWTSGFTDTQYF.

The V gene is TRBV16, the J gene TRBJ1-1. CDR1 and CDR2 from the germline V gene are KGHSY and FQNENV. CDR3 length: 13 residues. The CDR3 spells CASTPHKNTEAFF.

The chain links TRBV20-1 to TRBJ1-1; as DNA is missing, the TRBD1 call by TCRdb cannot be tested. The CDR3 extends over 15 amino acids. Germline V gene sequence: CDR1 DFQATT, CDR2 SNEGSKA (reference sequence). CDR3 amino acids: CSARATGGWNTEAFF.

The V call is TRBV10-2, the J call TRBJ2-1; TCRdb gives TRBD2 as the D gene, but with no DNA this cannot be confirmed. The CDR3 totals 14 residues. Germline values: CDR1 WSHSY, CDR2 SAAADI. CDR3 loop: CASSVSGGRNEQFF.